This is a list of T cell receptor beta chains from one sample in a study of control samples from healthy donors and cancer patients. TCRdb keeps only in-frame clones here, not all; method: immunoSEQ multiplex PCR. The data show roughly 120,000 clones, more than 75% seen once. Sample: blood. These receptors were collected from a woman in her 70s in good health. CDR3s include the opening cysteine and the closing phenylalanine or tryptophan. Each record gives: D gene, J gene, clone size, V gene, CDR3 protein, CDR3 DNA. A D gene is named only where the DNA matches it firmly. Part of the rows lack a size; the others show once, few, many or a class for expanded clones.

>TRBD1|TRBJ1-2|NA|TRBV5-6
CASAARDRGGGYTF
TGTGCCAGCGCCGCCCGGGACAGGGGCGGTGGCTACACCTTC
>TRBD1|TRBJ1-1|NA|TRBV2
CASRGTVGIIGDTEAFF
TGTGCCAGCAGAGGGACAGTAGGAATCATCGGGGACACTGAAGCTTTCTTT
>NA|TRBJ2-7|NA|TRBV18
CASSPQRGTYEQYF
TGTGCCAGCTCACCACAAAGGGGAACCTACGAGCAGTACTTC
>NA|TRBJ1-1|NA|TRBV27
CASSLLGRKAFF
TGTGCCAGCAGTTTATTGGGCAGGAAAGCTTTCTTT
>NA|TRBJ2-2|NA|TRBV12-2
CASRLAGGVTGELFF
TGTGCAAGTCGGTTAGCGGGGGGAGTCACCGGGGAGCTGTTTTTT
>TRBD1|TRBJ2-7|once|TRBV15
CATSTRQGYEQYF
TGTGCCACCAGCACCCGACAGGGGTACGAGCAGTACTTC
>NA|TRBJ2-1|once|TRBV12-2
CASQPSGGAKSYNEQFF
TGTGCAAGTCAACCTAGCGGGGGGGCCAAGTCCTACAATGAGCAGTTCTTC
>NA|TRBJ1-1|NA|TRBV11-3
CASSSQGGTEAFF
TGTGCCAGCAGCTCACAGGGCGGCACTGAAGCTTTCTTT
>NA|TRBJ2-7|NA|TRBV18
CASSPGVAGEQYF
TGTGCCAGCTCACCAGGGGTTGCTGGCGAGCAGTACTTC
>TRBD2|TRBJ2-5|NA|TRBV24-1
CATSLSSGGAGGETQYF
TGTGCCACCAGTTTGTCTAGCGGGGGGGCAGGAGGAGAGACCCAGTACTTC
>NA|TRBJ2-3|few|TRBV14
CASSQESDTQYF
TGTGCCAGCAGCCAAGAATCAGATACGCAGTATTTT
>NA|TRBJ1-3|NA|TRBV5-1
CASSTGTEGNTIYF
TGCGCCAGCAGCACCGGGACTGAAGGAAACACCATATATTTT
>TRBD1|TRBJ2-7|NA|TRBV5-1
CASSLGQGGSEQYF
TGCGCCAGCAGCCTGGGACAGGGGGGATCCGAGCAGTACTTC
>NA|TRBJ2-5|NA|TRBV5-6
CASSLELKETQYF
TGTGCCAGCAGCTTGGAACTTAAAGAGACCCAGTACTTC
>TRBD1|TRBJ1-6|NA|TRBV10-3
CAISETDRVRGSPLHF
TGTGCCATCAGTGAGACTGACAGGGTTCGGGGTTCACCCCTCCACTTT